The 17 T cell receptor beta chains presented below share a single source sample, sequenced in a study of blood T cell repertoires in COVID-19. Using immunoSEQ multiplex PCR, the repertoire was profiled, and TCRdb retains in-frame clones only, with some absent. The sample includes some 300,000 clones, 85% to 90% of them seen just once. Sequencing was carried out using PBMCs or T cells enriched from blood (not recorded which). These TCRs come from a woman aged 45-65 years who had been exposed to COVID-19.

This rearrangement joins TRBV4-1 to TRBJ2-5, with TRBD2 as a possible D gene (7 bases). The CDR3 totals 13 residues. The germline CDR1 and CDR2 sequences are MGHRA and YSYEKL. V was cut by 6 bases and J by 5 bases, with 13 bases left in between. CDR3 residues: CASRGGASETQYF. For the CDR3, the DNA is TGCGCCAGCAGGGGGGGGGCTTCGGAGACCCAGTACTTC.

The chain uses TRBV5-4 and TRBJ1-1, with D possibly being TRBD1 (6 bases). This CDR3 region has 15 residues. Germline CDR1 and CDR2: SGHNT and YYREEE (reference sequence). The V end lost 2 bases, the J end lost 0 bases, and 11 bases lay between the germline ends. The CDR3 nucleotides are TGTGCCAGCAGCTTAGCAGGGGACCTGAACACTGAAGCTTTCTTT. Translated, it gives CASSLAGDLNTEAFF. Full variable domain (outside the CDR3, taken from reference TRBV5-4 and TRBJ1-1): ETGVTQSPTHLIKTRGQQVTLRCSSQSGHNTVSWYQQALGQGPQFIFQYYREEENGRGNFPPRFSGLQFPNYSSELNVNALELDDSALYLCASSLAGDLNTEAFFGQGTRLTVV.

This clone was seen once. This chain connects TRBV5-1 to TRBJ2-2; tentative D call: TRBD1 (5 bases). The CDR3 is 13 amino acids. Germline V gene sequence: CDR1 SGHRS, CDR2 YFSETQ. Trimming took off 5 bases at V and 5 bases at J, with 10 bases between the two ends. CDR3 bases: TGCGCCAGCAGTTGGCAGGGTACCGGGGAGCTGTTTTTT. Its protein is CASSWQGTGELFF.

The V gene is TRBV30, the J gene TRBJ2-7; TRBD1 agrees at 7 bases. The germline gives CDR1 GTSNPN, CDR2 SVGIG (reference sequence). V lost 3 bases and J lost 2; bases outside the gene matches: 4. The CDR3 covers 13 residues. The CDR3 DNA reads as TGTGCCTGGAGCCGGGACAGCCCCTACGAGCAGTACTTC. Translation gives CAWSRDSPYEQYF.

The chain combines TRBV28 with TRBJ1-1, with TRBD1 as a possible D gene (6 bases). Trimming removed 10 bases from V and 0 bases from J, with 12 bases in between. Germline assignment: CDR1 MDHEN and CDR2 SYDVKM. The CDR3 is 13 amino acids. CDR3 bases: TGTGCCACAAACAGGGATATGAACACTGAAGCTTTCTTT. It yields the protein CATNRDMNTEAFF.

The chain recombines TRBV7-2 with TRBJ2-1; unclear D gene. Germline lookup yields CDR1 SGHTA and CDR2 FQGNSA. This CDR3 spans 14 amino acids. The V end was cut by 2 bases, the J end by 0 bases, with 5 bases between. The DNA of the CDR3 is TGTGCCAGCAGCTTACCTAGCTCCTACAATGAGCAGTTCTTC. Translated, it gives CASSLPSSYNEQFF. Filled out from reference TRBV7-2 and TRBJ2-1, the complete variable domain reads GAGVSQSPSNKVTEKGKDVELRCDPISGHTALYWYRQSLGQGLEFLIYFQGNSAPDKSGLPSDRFSAERTGGSVSTLTIQRTQQEDSAVYLCASSLPSSYNEQFFGPGTRLTVL.

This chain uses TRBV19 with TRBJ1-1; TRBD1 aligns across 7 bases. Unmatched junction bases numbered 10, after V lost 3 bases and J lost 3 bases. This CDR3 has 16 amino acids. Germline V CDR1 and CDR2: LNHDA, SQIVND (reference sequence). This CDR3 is CASSIGTEFRDTEAFF. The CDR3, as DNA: TGTGCCAGTAGTATCGGGACAGAGTTTAGGGACACTGAAGCTTTCTTT.

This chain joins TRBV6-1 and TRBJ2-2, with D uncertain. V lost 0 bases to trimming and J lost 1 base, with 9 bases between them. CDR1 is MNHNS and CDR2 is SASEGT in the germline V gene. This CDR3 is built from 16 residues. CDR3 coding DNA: TGTGCCAGCAGTGAAGCGCCGAGAGGGAACACCGGGGAGCTGTTTTTT. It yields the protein CASSEAPRGNTGELFF.

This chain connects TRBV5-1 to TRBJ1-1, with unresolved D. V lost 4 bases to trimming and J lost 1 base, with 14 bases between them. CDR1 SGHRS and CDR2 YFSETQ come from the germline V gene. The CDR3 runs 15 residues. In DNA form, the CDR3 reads TGCGCCAGCAGCCAAATACCGGGGTGGAACACTGAAGCTTTCTTT. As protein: CASSQIPGWNTEAFF.

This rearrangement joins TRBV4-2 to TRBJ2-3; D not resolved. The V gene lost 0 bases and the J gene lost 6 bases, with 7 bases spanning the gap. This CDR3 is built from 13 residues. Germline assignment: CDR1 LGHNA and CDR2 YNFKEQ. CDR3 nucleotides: TGTGCCAGCAGCCAAGATCCGAGGGATACGCAGTATTTT. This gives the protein CASSQDPRDTQYF.

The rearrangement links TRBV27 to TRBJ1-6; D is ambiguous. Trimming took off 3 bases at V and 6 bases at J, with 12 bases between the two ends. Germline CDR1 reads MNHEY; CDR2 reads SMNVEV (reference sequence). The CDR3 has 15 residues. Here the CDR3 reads CASSFEGRFNSPLHF. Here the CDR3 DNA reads TGTGCCAGCAGTTTCGAGGGCCGCTTTAATTCACCCCTCCACTTT.

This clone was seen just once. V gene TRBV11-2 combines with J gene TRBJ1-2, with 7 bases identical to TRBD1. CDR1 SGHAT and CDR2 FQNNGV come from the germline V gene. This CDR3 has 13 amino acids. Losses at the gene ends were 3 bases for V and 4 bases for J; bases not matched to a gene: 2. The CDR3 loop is CASSFGTAYGYTF. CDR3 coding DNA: TGTGCCAGCAGCTTTGGGACAGCCTATGGCTACACCTTC. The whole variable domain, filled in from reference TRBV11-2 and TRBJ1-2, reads EAGVAQSPRYKIIEKRQSVAFWCNPISGHATLYWYQQILGQGPKLLIQFQNNGVVDDSQLPKDRFSAERLKGVDSTLKIQPAKLEDSAVYLCASSFGTAYGYTFGSGTRLTVV.

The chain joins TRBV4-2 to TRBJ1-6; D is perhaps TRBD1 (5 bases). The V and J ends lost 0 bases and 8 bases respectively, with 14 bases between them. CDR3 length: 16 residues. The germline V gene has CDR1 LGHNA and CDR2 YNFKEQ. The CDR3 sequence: CASSQEEAGRDSPLHF. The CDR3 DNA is TGTGCCAGCAGCCAAGAGGAGGCAGGGAGGGATTCACCCCTCCACTTT.

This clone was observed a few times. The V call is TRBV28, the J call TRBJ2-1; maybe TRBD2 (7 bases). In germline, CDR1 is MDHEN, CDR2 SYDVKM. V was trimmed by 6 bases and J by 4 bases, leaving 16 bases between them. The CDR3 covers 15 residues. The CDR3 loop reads CASRLPGGEYNEQFF. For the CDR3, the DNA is TGTGCCAGCAGACTTCCGGGGGGCGAGTACAATGAGCAGTTCTTC.

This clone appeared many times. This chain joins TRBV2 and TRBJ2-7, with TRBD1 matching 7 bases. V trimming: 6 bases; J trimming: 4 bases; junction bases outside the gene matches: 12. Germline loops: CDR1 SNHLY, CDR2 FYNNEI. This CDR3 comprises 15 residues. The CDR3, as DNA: TGTGCCAGCAGCCAAACAGGGGCCGAGGGGTACGAGCAGTACTTC. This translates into CASSQTGAEGYEQYF.

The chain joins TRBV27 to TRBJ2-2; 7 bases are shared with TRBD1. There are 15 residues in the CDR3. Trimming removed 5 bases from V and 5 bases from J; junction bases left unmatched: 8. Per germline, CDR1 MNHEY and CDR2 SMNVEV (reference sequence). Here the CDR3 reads CASSQDRVKTGELFF. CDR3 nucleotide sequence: TGTGCCAGCAGTCAAGACAGGGTGAAGACCGGGGAGCTGTTTTTT.

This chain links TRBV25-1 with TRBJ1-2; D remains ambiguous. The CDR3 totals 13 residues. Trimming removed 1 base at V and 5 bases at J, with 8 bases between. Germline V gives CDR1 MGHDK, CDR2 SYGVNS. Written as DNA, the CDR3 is TGTGCCAGCAGTGAATCGACGGGGTATGGCTACACCTTC. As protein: CASSESTGYGYTF.